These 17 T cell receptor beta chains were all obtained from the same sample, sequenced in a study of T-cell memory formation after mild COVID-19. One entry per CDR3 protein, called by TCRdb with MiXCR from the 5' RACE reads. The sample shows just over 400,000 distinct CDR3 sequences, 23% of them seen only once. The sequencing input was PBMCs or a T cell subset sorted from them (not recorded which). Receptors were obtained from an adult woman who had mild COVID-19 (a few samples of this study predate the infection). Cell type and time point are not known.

The CDR3 protein is CATSRGESGGYTF. In nucleotides, the CDR3 is TGTGCCACCAGCAGAGGAGAATCAGGGGGCTACACCTTC. The rearrangement links TRBV15 to TRBJ1-2, with D perhaps TRBD1 (5 bases). Germline V lookup: CDR1 LNHNV, CDR2 YYDKDF (reference sequence). V lost 1 base, J lost 8 bases, and 11 bases lay in between. The CDR3 is 13 amino acids.

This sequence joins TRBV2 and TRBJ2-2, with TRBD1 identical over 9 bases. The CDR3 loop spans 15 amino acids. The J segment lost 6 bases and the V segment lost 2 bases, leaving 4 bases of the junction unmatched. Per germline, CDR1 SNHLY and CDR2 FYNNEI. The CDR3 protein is CASSERDRVSGELFF. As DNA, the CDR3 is TGTGCCAGCAGTGAAAGGGACAGGGTATCCGGGGAGCTGTTTTTT.

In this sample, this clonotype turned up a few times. The CDR3 bases are TGTGCCAGCAGCGATAATCGCTACGAGCAGTACTTC. This codes for CASSDNRYEQYF. The V call is TRBV12-3 or TRBV12-4, the J call TRBJ2-7, with no clear D. Between the trimmed V and J ends, which lost 6 bases and 3 bases, there was a span of 9 bases. This CDR3 comprises 12 residues.

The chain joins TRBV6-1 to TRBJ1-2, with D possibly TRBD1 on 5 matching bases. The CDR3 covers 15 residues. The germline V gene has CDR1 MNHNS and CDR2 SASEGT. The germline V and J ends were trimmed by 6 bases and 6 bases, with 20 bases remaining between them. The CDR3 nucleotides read TGTGCCAGCAGCCCGGGTTCAAAAGGGGTAGATGGCTACACCTTC. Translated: CASSPGSKGVDGYTF.

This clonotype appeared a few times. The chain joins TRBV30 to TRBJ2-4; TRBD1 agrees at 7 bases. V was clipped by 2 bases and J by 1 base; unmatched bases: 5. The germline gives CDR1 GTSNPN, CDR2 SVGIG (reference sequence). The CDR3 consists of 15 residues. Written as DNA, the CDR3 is TGTGCCTGGAGTTCTACAGGGGCCGCCAAAAACATTCAGTACTTC. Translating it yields CAWSSTGAAKNIQYF.

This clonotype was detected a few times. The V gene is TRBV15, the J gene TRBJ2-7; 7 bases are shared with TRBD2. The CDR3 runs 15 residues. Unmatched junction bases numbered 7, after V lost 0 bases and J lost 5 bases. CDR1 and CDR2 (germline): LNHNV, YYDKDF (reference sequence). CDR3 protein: CATSRDERGRHEQYF. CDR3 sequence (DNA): TGTGCCACCAGCAGAGACGAGCGGGGTAGACACGAGCAGTACTTC.

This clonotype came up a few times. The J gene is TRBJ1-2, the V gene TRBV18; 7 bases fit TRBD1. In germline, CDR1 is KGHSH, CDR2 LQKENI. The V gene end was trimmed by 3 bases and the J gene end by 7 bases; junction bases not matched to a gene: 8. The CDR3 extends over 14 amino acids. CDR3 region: CASSPSQAGGGYTF. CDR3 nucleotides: TGTGCCAGCTCACCCTCGCAGGCAGGGGGTGGCTACACCTTC.

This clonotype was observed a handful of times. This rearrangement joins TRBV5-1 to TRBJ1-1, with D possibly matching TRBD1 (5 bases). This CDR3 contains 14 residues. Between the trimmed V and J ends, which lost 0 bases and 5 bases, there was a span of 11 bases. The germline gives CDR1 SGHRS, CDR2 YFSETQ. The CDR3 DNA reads TGCGCCAGCAGCTTGGGGGACCCTGGAACTGAAGCTTTCTTT. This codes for CASSLGDPGTEAFF. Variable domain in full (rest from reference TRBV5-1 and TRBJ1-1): KAGVTQTPRYLIKTRGQQVTLSCSPISGHRSVSWYQQTPGQGLQFLFEYFSETQRNKGNFPGRFSGRQFSNSRSEMNVSTLELGDSALYLCASSLGDPGTEAFFGQGTRLTVV.

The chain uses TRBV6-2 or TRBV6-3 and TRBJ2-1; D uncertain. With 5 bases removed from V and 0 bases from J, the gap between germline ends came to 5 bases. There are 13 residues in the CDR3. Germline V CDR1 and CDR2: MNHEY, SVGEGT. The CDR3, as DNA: TGTGCCAGCAGTCAAAGCTCCTACAATGAGCAGTTCTTC. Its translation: CASSQSSYNEQFF.

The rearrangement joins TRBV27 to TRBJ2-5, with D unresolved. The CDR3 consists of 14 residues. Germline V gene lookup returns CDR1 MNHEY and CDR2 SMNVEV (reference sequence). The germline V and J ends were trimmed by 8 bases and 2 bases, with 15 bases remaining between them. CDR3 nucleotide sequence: TGTGCCAGCGAAGGCCAGGAACCTCAAGAGACCCAGTACTTC. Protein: CASEGQEPQETQYF.

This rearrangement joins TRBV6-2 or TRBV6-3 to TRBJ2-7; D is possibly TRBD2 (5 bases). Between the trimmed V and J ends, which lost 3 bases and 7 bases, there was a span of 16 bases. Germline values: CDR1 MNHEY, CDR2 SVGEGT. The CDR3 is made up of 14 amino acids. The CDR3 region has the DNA TGTGCCAGCAGTTATGTTCGGGAAGGGAAAGAGCAGTACTTC. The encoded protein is CASSYVREGKEQYF.

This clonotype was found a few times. The CDR3 region has the DNA TGTGCCAGCACCCTAAATGTGGGGTCGAACACCGGGGAGCTGTTTTTT. This translates into CASTLNVGSNTGELFF. The genes are TRBV12-3 or TRBV12-4 and TRBJ2-2, with D hard to call. This CDR3 spans 16 amino acids. The V end was cut by 7 bases, the J end by 0 bases, with 15 bases between.

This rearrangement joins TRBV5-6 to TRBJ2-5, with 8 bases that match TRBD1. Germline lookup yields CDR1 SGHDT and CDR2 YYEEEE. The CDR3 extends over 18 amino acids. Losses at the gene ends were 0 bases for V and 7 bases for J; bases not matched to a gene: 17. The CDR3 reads CASSLDGEDRGHHGTQYF. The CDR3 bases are TGTGCCAGCAGCTTGGATGGAGAAGACAGGGGTCATCATGGGACCCAGTACTTC. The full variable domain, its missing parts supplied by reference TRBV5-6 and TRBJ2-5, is DAGVTQSPTHLIKTRGQQVTLRCSPKSGHDTVSWYQQALGQGPQFIFQYYEEEERQRGNFPDRFSGHQFPNYSSELNVNALLLGDSALYLCASSLDGEDRGHHGTQYFGPGTRLLVL.

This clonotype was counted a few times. The CDR3 here is CASSLVVGASEAFF. The CDR3 DNA reads TGTGCCAGCAGCTTAGTTGTGGGGGCCTCTGAAGCTTTCTTT. This sequence joins TRBV7-9 and TRBJ1-1; maybe TRBD1 (6 bases). V shed 1 base and J shed 6 bases, with 12 bases lying between them. CDR1 and CDR2 (germline): SEHNR, FQNEAQ (reference sequence). The CDR3 totals 14 residues. The full variable domain, in which reference TRBV7-9 and TRBJ1-1 provide the parts outside the CDR3, is DTGVSQNPRHKITKRGQNVTFRCDPISEHNRLYWYRQTLGQGPEFLTYFQNEAQLEKSRLLSDRFSAERPKGSFSTLEIQRTEQGDSAMYLCASSLVVGASEAFFGQGTRLTVV.

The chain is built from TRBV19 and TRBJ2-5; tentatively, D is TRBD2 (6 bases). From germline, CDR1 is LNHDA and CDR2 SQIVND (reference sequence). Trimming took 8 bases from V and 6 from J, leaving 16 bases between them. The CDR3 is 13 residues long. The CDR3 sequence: CASGLTGAKTQYF. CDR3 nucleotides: TGTGCCAGTGGTCTAACGGGAGCAAAGACCCAGTACTTC.

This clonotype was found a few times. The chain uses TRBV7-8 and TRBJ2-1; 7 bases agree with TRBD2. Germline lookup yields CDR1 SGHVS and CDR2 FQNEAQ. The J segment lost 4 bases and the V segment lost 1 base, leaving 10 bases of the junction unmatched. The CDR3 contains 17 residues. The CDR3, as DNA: TGTGCCAGCAGCTTAGATGGGCTAGCGGAGGGATACAATGAGCAGTTCTTC. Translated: CASSLDGLAEGYNEQFF.

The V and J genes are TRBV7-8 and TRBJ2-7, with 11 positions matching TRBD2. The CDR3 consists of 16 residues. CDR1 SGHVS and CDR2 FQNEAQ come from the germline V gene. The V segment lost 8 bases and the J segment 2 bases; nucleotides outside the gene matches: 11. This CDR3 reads CASGNSGRARTYEQYF. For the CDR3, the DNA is TGTGCCAGCGGGAATAGCGGGAGGGCACGAACCTACGAGCAGTACTTC. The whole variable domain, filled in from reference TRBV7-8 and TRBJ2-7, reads GAGVSQSPRYKVAKRGQDVALRCDPISGHVSLFWYQQALGQGPEFLTYFQNEAQLDKSGLPSDRFFAERPEGSVSTLKIQRTQQEDSAVYLCASGNSGRARTYEQYFGPGTRLTVT.